The 29 T cell receptor beta chains below all came from one sample that was sequenced in a study of regulatory T cells in long-lasting Graves disease (TCRdb year 2021). Preparation of the library involved multiplex PCR. Sequencing took place on an Illumina HiSeq 4000. iRepertoire HTBI primers and Arm-PCR amplification of CDR3 regions were used to construct TCR beta libraries. TCRdb reprocessed the public reads (quality trimming at Q25 with fastp, clone calling with MiXCR) and kept in-frame beta chains. Every distinct CDR3 protein forms one entry, paired with its most common genes and DNA. This sample gives fewer than 450,000 distinct CDR3 sequences in total; more than 20% of them show up just once. Roughly 20% of the sample is held by the ten biggest clonotypes. The time point label of this sample denotes: persistent/refractory GD, antithyroid drugs over 5 years with positive TRAb. RNA was extracted from PBMCs in TRIzol for both TCR sequencing and RNA sequencing.

This sample comprised peripheral blood mononuclear cells (PBMCs), obtained when the disease was refractory, from a patient treated with antithyroid drugs. The receptors here all came from a female donor with Graves disease.

The V and J genes are TRBV20-1 and TRBJ2-5, with D hard to call. The length of the CDR3 is 13 residues. V lost 1 base to trimming and J lost 5 bases, with 11 bases between them. Germline V gene data show CDR1 as DFQATT and CDR2 as SNEGSKA (reference sequence). The CDR3 bases are TGCAGTGCTAGAGGGCCGGGTAGGGAGACCCAGTACTTC. This codes for CSARGPGRETQYF.

The chain carries TRBV19 and TRBJ2-7, with D perhaps TRBD2 (6 bases). The CDR3 spans 14 residues. Trimming removed 3 bases at V and 2 bases at J, with 11 bases between. Germline-derived CDR1 and CDR2 are LNHDA and SQIVND (reference sequence). In nucleotides, the CDR3 is TGTGCCAGTAGTATCGGGGGATTAGCCTACGAGCAGTACTTC. Encoded protein: CASSIGGLAYEQYF.

The chain couples TRBV7-8 to TRBJ2-7, with 8 bases identical to TRBD2. The CDR3 spans 13 residues. V was pared by 8 bases and J by 2 bases, with 5 bases of the junction left unmatched. CDR1 and CDR2 from the germline V gene are SGHVS and FQNEAQ. The CDR3 bases are TGTGCCAGCGCCCTCGGGGGGGCCTACGAGCAGTACTTC. Protein sequence: CASALGGAYEQYF.

CDR3 in DNA: TGTGCCAGCAGCCAAGATACGAACGATCCCAACGAGCAGTACTTC. The encoded protein is CASSQDTNDPNEQYF. The chain joins TRBV3-1 to TRBJ2-7; D is unresolved. Trimming removed 0 bases from V and 5 bases from J, with 14 bases in between. Per the germline V gene, CDR1 is LGHDT and CDR2 is YNNKEL (reference sequence). The CDR3 spans 15 residues.

The genes are TRBV5-1 and TRBJ1-4; 7 nucleotides align to TRBD1. With V trimmed by 4 bases and J by 8 bases, 11 bases remained unmatched. Germline loops: CDR1 SGHRS, CDR2 YFSETQ. The CDR3 sequence is 15 residues long. Written as DNA, the CDR3 is TGCGCCAGCAGCCAGACAGGGACGAACCTAGAAAAACTGTTTTTT. This sequence encodes CASSQTGTNLEKLFF.

At least ten counts were recorded for this clonotype. V gene TRBV12-3 or TRBV12-4 combines with J gene TRBJ1-2, with D perhaps TRBD1 (6 bases). The CDR3 has 11 residues. V lost 4 bases and J lost 13, with 13 bases in between. In DNA, the CDR3 is TGTGCCAGCAGTTCCGGGGGCCCCCCCACCTTC. This gives the protein CASSSGGPPTF.

The chain joins TRBV7-3 to TRBJ2-2; D may be TRBD2 (6 bases). The CDR3 sequence is 15 residues long. Between the trimmed V and J ends, which lost 5 bases and 7 bases, there was a span of 17 bases. Germline V gene sequence: CDR1 SGHTA, CDR2 FQGTGA. The CDR3 sequence is CASSPQPQGLGELFF. The CDR3 DNA follows: TGTGCCAGCAGCCCGCAACCCCAGGGACTCGGGGAGCTGTTTTTT.

This clonotype was recorded at least ten times. At one boundary the junction diverges from the germline segment, which might be a read error. The rearrangement links TRBV5-1 to TRBJ1-3, with 7 nucleotides matching TRBD1. Per the germline V gene, CDR1 is SGHRS and CDR2 is YFSETQ. The CDR3 covers 14 residues. The CDR3 nucleotides are TGTGCCAGCAGCTTAGGGGGCACGGGAAACACCATATATTTT. As protein: CASSLGGTGNTIYF.

Concerning this clonotype: Given a much more abundant clone one base away, this may be a read error. The genes are TRBV27 and TRBJ1-2; possible D gene TRBD1, 6 bases. The CDR3 runs to 14 residues. The ends were cut back, 4 bases at V and 9 bases at J, with 18 bases in the middle. CDR1 is MNHEY, CDR2 SMNVEV, per germline (reference sequence). As DNA, the CDR3 is TGTGCCAGCAGTTCCTCCTCCAGGGGAGCTCGCTACACCTTC. Its protein is CASSSSSRGARYTF.

This clonotype came up a few times. CDR3 region: CASSSPGQSGANVLTF. The CDR3 DNA is TGTGCCAGCAGTTCCCCCGGACAATCTGGGGCCAACGTCCTGACTTTC. This chain uses TRBV27 with TRBJ2-6; TRBD1 is a possible D gene (5 bases). The CDR3 extends over 16 amino acids. The germline V gene has CDR1 MNHEY and CDR2 SMNVEV (reference sequence). Trimming removed 4 bases at V and 1 base at J, with 11 bases between.

Turning to this clonotype: A much larger clone is a single base away; this may be a read error. The chain combines TRBV11-2 with TRBJ1-2; D gene ambiguous. The CDR3 spans 13 residues. CDR1 and CDR2 from the germline V gene are SGHAT and FQNNGV. The chain's CDR3 is CASSSGSNYGYPF. CDR3 DNA: TGTGCCAGCAGCTCCGGGTCGAACTATGGCTACCCCTTC.

Of note for this clonotype: This sequence may be a read error, since a much larger clone differs from it by one base. The chain joins TRBV13 to TRBJ1-5; D might be TRBD1 (5 bases). This CDR3 is 13 amino acids long. The germline V gene encodes CDR1 PRHDT and CDR2 FYEKMQ (reference sequence). CDR3 nucleotide sequence: TGTGCCAGCAGCTTGGGGCCCGATCAGTCCCAGCATTTT. This translates into CASSLGPDQSQHF. The entire variable domain, with the rest obtained from reference TRBV13 and TRBJ1-5, is as follows: AAGVIQSPRHLIKEKRETATLKCYPIPRHDTVYWYQQGPGQDPQFLISFYEKMQSDKGSIPDRFSAQQFSDYHSELNMSSLELGDSALYFCASSLGPDQSQHFGDGTRLSIL.

This clonotype occurred many times. The V call is TRBV24-1, the J call TRBJ1-2; 7 bases align to TRBD1. Germline V CDR1 and CDR2: KGHDR, SFDVKD. Trimming removed 7 bases from V and 4 bases from J; junction bases left unmatched: 8. The CDR3 totals 14 residues. The CDR3 protein is CATSVTGESYGYTF. The DNA of the CDR3 is TGTGCCACCAGCGTCACAGGGGAAAGCTATGGCTACACCTTC.

Ten or more counts support this clonotype. The chain carries TRBV6-5 and TRBJ2-7; D unresolved. The CDR3 covers 14 residues. Germline V gives CDR1 MNHEY, CDR2 SVGAGI. Between the trimmed V and J ends, which lost 1 base and 3 bases, there was a span of 10 bases. The CDR3 sequence: CASSYYGSGYEQYF. In DNA form, the CDR3 reads TGTGCCAGCAGTTACTATGGAAGTGGCTACGAGCAGTACTTC.

The table lists this clonotype with a few counts. The chain combines TRBV5-6 with TRBJ2-2; D remains ambiguous. Germline V gene sequence: CDR1 SGHDT, CDR2 YYEEEE. This CDR3 has 13 amino acids. Trimming removed 4 bases at V and 3 bases at J, with 7 bases between. In DNA, the CDR3 is TGTGCCAGCAGCAGTGACGACACCGGGGAGCTGTTTTTT. Translation gives CASSSDDTGELFF.

This clonotype was counted only a few times. The CDR3 DNA follows: TGTGCCAGCAGTGAATGGGGCTCTGGGGCCAACGTCCTGACTTTC. Its protein is CASSEWGSGANVLTF. V and J are TRBV6-1 and TRBJ2-6; D not certain. CDR1 and CDR2 (germline): MNHNS, SASEGT. The CDR3 runs 15 residues. The germline V and J ends were trimmed by 2 bases and 0 bases, with 5 bases remaining between them.

This clonotype was detected only a few times. The chain is built from TRBV7-2 and TRBJ1-3; D is undetermined. Germline assignment: CDR1 SGHTA and CDR2 FQGNSA. This CDR3 is 15 amino acids long. Trimming pared 2 bases from V and 0 bases from J, leaving 8 bases between. CDR3 residues: CASSLSDTSGNTIYF. CDR3 DNA: TGTGCCAGCAGCTTATCAGATACCTCTGGAAACACCATATATTTT.

This clonotype was recorded many times. The gene calls are TRBV20-1 and TRBJ2-7, with D perhaps assigned TRBD1 or TRBD2 (8 bases each). The CDR3 is 14 amino acids. V lost 5 bases and J 8 bases, leaving 22 bases between the germline ends. Germline CDR1 reads DFQATT; CDR2 reads SNEGSKA (reference sequence). This CDR3 reads CSALNQGAGGKQYF. CDR3 DNA: TGCAGTGCTCTCAATCAGGGGGCGGGGGGCAAGCAGTACTTC.

This clonotype was detected a few times. The chain is built from TRBV4-3 and TRBJ2-7; 8 nucleotides align to TRBD2. Per germline, CDR1 LGHNA and CDR2 YSLEER. This CDR3 spans 18 amino acids. Unmatched junction bases numbered 11, after V lost 0 bases and J lost 1 base. The CDR3 sequence is CASSQDSGLAGPSYEQYF. Written as DNA, the CDR3 is TGCGCCAGCAGCCAAGATAGCGGCTTAGCGGGACCTTCCTACGAGCAGTACTTC.

This clonotype occurred a few times. One junction end disagrees with the germline gene, perhaps due to a read error. The chain is built from TRBV12-3 or TRBV12-4 and TRBJ2-5; 8 bases align to TRBD1. There are 11 residues in the CDR3. The CDR3 DNA follows: TGTGCCAGCAGCAGGGGGACAGGCCGAAGTTTC. This encodes CASSRGTGRSF.

This clonotype was counted ten times or more. This chain joins TRBV11-1 and TRBJ2-5; D ambiguous. This CDR3 is built from 15 residues. Per germline, CDR1 SGHAT and CDR2 FQDESV (reference sequence). The V end was cut by 7 bases, the J end by 0 bases, with 15 bases between. The CDR3 DNA reads as TGTGCCAGCACCCCAGCTTCCCACGACCAAGAGACCCAGTACTTC. This translates into CASTPASHDQETQYF.

This clonotype was seen many times. The chain has TRBV11-2 and TRBJ2-7; perhaps TRBD1 as D (5 bases). CDR3 size: 19 residues. Germline assignment: CDR1 SGHAT and CDR2 FQNNGV. Trimming shortened V by 0 bases and J by 2 bases, and 23 bases separated the two germline ends. This CDR3 is CASSLDSGRLDTDAYEQYF. The CDR3 region has the DNA TGTGCCAGCAGCTTAGATTCTGGGCGCTTGGACACGGATGCCTACGAGCAGTACTTC.

This clonotype was seen many times. This rearrangement joins TRBV3-1 to TRBJ2-5; no clear D. The germline gives CDR1 LGHDT, CDR2 YNNKEL (reference sequence). Between the trimmed V and J ends, which lost 3 bases and 6 bases, there was a span of 5 bases. CDR3 length: 11 residues. The CDR3 protein is CASSQAKTQYF. DNA for the CDR3: TGTGCCAGCAGCCAGGCGAAGACCCAGTACTTC.

The CDR3 DNA follows: TGTGCCCTACAGGGTTTTGGCTACACCTTC. This gives the protein CALQGFGYTF. The chain employs TRBV30 and TRBJ1-2, with a possible D match to TRBD1 (6 bases). This CDR3 is 10 amino acids long. V was pared by 8 bases and J by 7 bases, with 11 bases between. Germline V gives CDR1 GTSNPN, CDR2 SVGIG (reference sequence). Drawing the rest from reference TRBV30 and TRBJ1-2, the complete variable domain is SQTIHQWPATLVQPVGSPLSLECTVEGTSNPNLYWYRQAAGRGLQLLFYSVGIGQISSEVPQNLSASRPQDRQFILSSKKLLLSDSGFYLCALQGFGYTFGSGTRLTVV.

There are many counts of this clonotype. Here the CDR3 reads CASTEYRSSYEQYF. CDR3 nucleotides: TGTGCCAGCACCGAGTACAGGAGCTCCTACGAGCAGTACTTC. This chain connects TRBV28 to TRBJ2-7; a possible D gene is TRBD1 (5 bases). Germline assignment: CDR1 MDHEN and CDR2 SYDVKM. The V end was cut by 7 bases, the J end by 0 bases, with 13 bases between. This CDR3 is built from 14 residues.

This clonotype came up many times. This chain links TRBV6-2 or TRBV6-3 with TRBJ2-7, with D possibly being TRBD1 (5 bases). The length of the CDR3 is 14 residues. Germline V CDR1 and CDR2: MNHEY, SVGEGT. Between the trimmed V and J ends, which lost 5 bases and 4 bases, there was a span of 15 bases. The CDR3 is CASSPRQLTYEQYF. The CDR3, as DNA: TGTGCCAGCAGTCCCCGACAGCTCACATACGAGCAGTACTTC.

This clonotype came up a few times. J is TRBJ1-6 and V is TRBV28, with D uncertain. The V gene lost 7 bases and the J gene lost 9 bases, with 16 bases spanning the gap. CDR1 is MDHEN and CDR2 is SYDVKM in the germline V gene. The CDR3 has 14 residues. The chain's CDR3 is CASTTEVGSSPLHF. CDR3 nucleotide sequence: TGTGCCAGCACGACCGAGGTTGGGAGTTCACCCCTCCACTTT. The whole variable domain, filled in from reference TRBV28 and TRBJ1-6, reads DVKVTQSSRYLVKRTGEKVFLECVQDMDHENMFWYRQDPGLGLRLIYFSYDVKMKEKGDIPEGYSVSREKKERFSLILESASTNQTSMYLCASTTEVGSSPLHFGNGTRLTVT.

The chain couples TRBV4-1 to TRBJ1-1; maybe TRBD1 (5 bases). The germline V gene has CDR1 MGHRA and CDR2 YSYEKL. V was clipped by 1 base and J by 3 bases, with 9 bases between them. The CDR3 is made up of 14 amino acids. CDR3 nucleotides: TGCGCCAGCAGCCAAGTCCGGGACGACACTGAAGCTTTCTTT. Translated, it gives CASSQVRDDTEAFF.

The J gene is TRBJ1-2, the V gene TRBV10-3, with 11 positions matching TRBD1. Germline trimming cut 6 bases from V and 6 bases from J; bases unmatched to any gene: 3. CDR3 length equals 13 residues. Per the germline V gene, CDR1 is ENHRY and CDR2 is SYGVKD. Here the CDR3 reads CAISPGQGDGYTF. CDR3 bases: TGTGCCATCAGCCCGGGACAGGGGGATGGCTACACCTTC.